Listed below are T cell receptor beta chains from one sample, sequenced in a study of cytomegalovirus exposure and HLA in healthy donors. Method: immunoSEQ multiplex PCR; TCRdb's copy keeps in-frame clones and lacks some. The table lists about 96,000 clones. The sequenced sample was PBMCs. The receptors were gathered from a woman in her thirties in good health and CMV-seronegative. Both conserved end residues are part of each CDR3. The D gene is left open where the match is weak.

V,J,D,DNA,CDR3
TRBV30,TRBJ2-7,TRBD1,TGTGCCTGGAGTGTAAACAGGGGGTTGGGGTCCTACGAGCAGTACTTC,CAWSVNRGLGSYEQYF
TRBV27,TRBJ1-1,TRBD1,TGTGCCAGCAGTTCCGGATGGGTCCGCAGCCCGAACAGGGGGCGAACTGAAGCTTTCTTT,CASSSGWVRSPNRGRTEAFF
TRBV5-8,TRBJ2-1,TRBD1,TGTGCCAGCAGCGCGGGACAGGGTTCCTACAATGAGCAGTTCTTC,CASSAGQGSYNEQFF
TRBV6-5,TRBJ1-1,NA,TGTGCCAGCAGGGCGCCCGGGAGGGACACTGAAGCTTTCTTT,CASRAPGRDTEAFF
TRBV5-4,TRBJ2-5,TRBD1,TGTGCCAGCAGCTCCGGGACAGACAAAGAGACCCAGTACTTC,CASSSGTDKETQYF
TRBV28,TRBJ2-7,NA,TGTGCCAGCAGTTTGTACAGGGAGTACGAGCAGTACTTC,CASSLYREYEQYF
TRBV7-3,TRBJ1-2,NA,TGTGCCAGCAGCTTAACAGGGAGCGACTATGGCTACACCTTC,CASSLTGSDYGYTF
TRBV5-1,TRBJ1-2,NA,TGCGCCAGCAGCGTGACACATCCCCACTATGGCTACACCTTC,CASSVTHPHYGYTF
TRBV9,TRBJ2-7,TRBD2,TGTGCCAGCAGCGTAGCCCGCCGGGGGGTGGGGATCGAGCAGTACTTC,CASSVARRGVGIEQYF
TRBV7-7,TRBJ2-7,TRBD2,TGTGCTAGCAGCCTCACTGGTTTAGCGGGGGACGAGCAGTACTTC,CASSLTGLAGDEQYF